These 2 T cell receptor beta chains originate from one sample sequenced in a study of blood T cell repertoires in COVID-19. Sequencing used immunoSEQ multiplex PCR; TCRdb keeps in-frame clones, though not all of them. The sample includes 95,000 or so clones, 84% of them seen just once. The sequenced sample was peripheral blood. These receptors originate from a human donor in a cohort sampled during active COVID-19.

The count of this clone is one. This chain uses TRBV12-5 with TRBJ2-3; D gene unclear. The CDR3 sequence is 13 residues long. V shed 6 bases and J shed 0 bases, with 7 bases lying between them. Germline V gives CDR1 LGHNT, CDR2 FRNRAP. For the CDR3, the DNA is TGTGCTAGTGGAACTCCTAGCACAGATACGCAGTATTTT. This codes for CASGTPSTDTQYF. The full variable domain, with the rest looked up from reference TRBV12-5 and TRBJ2-3, is DARVTQTPRHKVTEMGQEVTMRCQPILGHNTVFWYRQTMMQGLELLAYFRNRAPLDDSGMPKDRFSAEMPDATLATLKIQPSEPRDSAVYFCASGTPSTDTQYFGPGTRLTVL.

The chain combines TRBV7-2 with TRBJ2-1; D unclear. Trimming removed 1 base at V and 10 bases at J, with 11 bases between. Germline-derived CDR1 and CDR2 are SGHTA and FQGNSA. The CDR3 sequence is 13 residues long. Here the CDR3 reads CASSLGSSGEQFF. The CDR3 nucleotides are TGTGCCAGCAGCTTAGGCTCCTCCGGGGAGCAGTTCTTC.